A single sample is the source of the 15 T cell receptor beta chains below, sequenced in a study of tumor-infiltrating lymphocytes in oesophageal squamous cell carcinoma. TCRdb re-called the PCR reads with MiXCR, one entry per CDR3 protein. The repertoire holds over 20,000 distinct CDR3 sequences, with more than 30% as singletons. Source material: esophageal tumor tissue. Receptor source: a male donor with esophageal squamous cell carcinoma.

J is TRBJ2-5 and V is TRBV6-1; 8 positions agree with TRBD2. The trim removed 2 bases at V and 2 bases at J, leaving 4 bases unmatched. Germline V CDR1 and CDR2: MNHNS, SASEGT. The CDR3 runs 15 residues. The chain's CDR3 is CASSELRLAQETQYF. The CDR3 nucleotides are TGTGCCAGCAGTGAATTGCGACTAGCGCAAGAGACCCAGTACTTC.

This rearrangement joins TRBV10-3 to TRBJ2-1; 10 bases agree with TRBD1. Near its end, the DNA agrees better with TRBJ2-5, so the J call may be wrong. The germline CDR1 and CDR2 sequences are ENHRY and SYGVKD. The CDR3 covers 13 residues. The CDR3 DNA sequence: TGTGCCATCGGGGACAGGGGCAAAGAGACCCAGTACTTC. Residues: CAIGDRGKETQYF.

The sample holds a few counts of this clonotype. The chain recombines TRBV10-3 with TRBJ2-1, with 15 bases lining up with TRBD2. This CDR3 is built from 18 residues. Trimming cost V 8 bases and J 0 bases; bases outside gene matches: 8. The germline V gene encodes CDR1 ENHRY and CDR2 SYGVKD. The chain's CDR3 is CAIGAGLAGGSSYNEQFF. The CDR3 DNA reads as TGTGCCATCGGGGCCGGACTAGCGGGAGGGAGCTCCTACAATGAGCAGTTCTTC.

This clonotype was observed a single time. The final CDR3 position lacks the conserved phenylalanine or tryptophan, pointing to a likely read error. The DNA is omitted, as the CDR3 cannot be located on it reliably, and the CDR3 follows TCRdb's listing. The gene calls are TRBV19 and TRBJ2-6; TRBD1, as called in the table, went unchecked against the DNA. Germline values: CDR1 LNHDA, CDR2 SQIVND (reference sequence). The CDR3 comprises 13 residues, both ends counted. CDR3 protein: CASTSYNEQFFGA.

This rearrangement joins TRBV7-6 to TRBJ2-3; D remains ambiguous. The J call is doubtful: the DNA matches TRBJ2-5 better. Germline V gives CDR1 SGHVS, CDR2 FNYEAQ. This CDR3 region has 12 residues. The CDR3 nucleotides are TGTGCCAGCAGCTTTGGCTTGGAGACCCAGTACTTC. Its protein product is CASSFGLETQYF.

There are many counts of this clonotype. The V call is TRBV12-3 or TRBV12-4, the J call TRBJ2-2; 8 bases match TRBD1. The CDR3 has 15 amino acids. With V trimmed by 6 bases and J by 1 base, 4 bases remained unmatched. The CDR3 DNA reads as TGTGCCAGCAGCCAGGGGGCTCAGAACACCGGGGAGCTGTTTTTT. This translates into CASSQGAQNTGELFF.

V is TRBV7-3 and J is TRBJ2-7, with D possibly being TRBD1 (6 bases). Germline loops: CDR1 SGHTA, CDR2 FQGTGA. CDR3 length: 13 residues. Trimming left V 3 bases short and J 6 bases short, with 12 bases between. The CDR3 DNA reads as TGTGCCAGCAGCTTCCAACAGGGTGGCGAGCAGTACTTC. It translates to CASSFQQGGEQYF.

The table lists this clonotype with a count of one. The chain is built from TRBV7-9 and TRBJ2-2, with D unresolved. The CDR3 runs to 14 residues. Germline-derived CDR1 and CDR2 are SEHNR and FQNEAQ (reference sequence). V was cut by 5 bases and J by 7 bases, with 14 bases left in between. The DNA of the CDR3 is TGTGCCAGCAGCAAAAACAGAGTCAACGGGGAGCTGTTTTTT. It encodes CASSKNRVNGELFF.

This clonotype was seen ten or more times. The CDR3 DNA is TGTGCCAGCAGCCTCCGGGACAGGGACTACTACGAGCAGTACTTC. This codes for CASSLRDRDYYEQYF. The J gene is TRBJ2-7, the V gene TRBV11-2; TRBD1 agrees at 9 bases. CDR3 length: 15 amino acids. J gave up 3 bases and V 5 bases, and 8 bases lay outside the gene matches. Looked up from germline, CDR1 is SGHAT and CDR2 is FQNNGV.

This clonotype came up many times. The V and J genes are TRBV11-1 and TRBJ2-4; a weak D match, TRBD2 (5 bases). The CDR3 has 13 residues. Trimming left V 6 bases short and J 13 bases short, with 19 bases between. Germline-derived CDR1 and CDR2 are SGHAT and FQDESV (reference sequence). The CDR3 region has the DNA TGTGCCAGCAGATATGCAGCCGGTGGGGAGCAGTACTTC. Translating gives CASRYAAGGEQYF.

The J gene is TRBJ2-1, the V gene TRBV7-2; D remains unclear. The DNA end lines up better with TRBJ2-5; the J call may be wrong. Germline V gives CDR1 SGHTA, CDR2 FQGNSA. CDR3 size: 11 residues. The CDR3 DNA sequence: TGTGCCAGCAGCGAACAAGAGACCCAGTACTTC. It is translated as CASSEQETQYF.

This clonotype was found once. CDR3 sequence: CASSYVGRTQETQYF. CDR3 sequence (DNA): TGTGCCAGCAGTTACGTGGGACGAACCCAAGAGACCCAGTACTTC. V usage is TRBV6-9 and J usage is TRBJ2-5; D assignment may be TRBD1 or TRBD2 (5 bases each). V was trimmed by 3 bases and J by 1 base, leaving 12 bases between them. The CDR3 loop spans 15 amino acids. Germline V CDR1 and CDR2: MNHGY, SVAAGI.

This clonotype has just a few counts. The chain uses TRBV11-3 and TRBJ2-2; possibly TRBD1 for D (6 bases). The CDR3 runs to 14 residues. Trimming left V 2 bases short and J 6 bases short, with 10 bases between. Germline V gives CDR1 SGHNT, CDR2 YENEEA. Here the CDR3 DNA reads TGTGCCAGCAGCTTACGACAGGTGGCCGGGGAGCTGTTTTTT. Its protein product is CASSLRQVAGELFF.

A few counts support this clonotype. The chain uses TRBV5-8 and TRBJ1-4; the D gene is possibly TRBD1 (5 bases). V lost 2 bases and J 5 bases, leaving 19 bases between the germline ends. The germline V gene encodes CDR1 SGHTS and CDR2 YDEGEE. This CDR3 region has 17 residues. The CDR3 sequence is CASSFGQGGLWNEKLFF. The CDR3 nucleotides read TGTGCCAGCAGCTTTGGGCAGGGCGGTTTGTGGAATGAAAAACTGTTTTTT.

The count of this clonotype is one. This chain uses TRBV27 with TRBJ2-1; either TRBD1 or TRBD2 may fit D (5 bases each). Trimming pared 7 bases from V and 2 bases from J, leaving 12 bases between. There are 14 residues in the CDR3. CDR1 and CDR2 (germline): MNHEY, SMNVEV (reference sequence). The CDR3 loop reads CASTGGTPYNEQFF. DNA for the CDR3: TGTGCCAGCACCGGTGGGACCCCCTACAATGAGCAGTTCTTC.